This T cell receptor (beta chain) was retrieved from a study of a mutant IDH1 vaccine in newly diagnosed glioma. The overall study: Beginning 4-6 weeks after radiotherapy alone, or with temozolomide cycles, vaccination took place. There were approximately 62% males and 37.5% females among treated patients, whose mean age was about 40 years. General study results and limits: Seemingly, pseudoprogression had no relation to changes in the top peripheral T cell clonotypes.

With regard to this clone: The antigen is unknown.

Data came from immunoSEQ multiplex PCR; TCRdb stores just in-frame clones and leaves some out. The sample holds 100,000 to 120,000 clones, 90% seen once. Regarding time point: week 11, during vaccination. The vaccine gave 300 ug of a 20-mer mutant IDH1 peptide subcutaneously per dose. Germline CDR1 reads MNHEY; CDR2 reads SMNVEV (reference sequence). The length of the CDR3 is 12 residues. Deletions cut 2 bases from V and 4 bases from J, with 3 bases between. This clonotype was obtained from a woman between 45 and 65 years old with glioma. This rearrangement joins TRBV27 to TRBJ2-1; D is undetermined. The sample was PBMCs, taken from a glioma patient whose treatment included an IDH1 peptide vaccine. This CDR3 reads CASSLGYNEQFF. For the CDR3, the DNA is TGTGCCAGCAGTTTAGGGTACAATGAGCAGTTCTTC.